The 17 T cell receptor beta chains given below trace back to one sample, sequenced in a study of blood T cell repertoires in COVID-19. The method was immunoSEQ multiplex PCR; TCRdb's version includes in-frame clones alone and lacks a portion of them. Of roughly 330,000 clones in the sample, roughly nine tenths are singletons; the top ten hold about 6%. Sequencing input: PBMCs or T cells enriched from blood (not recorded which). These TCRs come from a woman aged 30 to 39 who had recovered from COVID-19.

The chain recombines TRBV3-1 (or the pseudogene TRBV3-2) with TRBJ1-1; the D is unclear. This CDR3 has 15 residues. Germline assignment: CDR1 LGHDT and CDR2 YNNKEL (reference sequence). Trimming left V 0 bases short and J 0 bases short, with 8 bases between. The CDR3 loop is CASSQDSRMNTEAFF. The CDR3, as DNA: TGTGCCAGCAGCCAAGATTCGCGGATGAACACTGAAGCTTTCTTT.

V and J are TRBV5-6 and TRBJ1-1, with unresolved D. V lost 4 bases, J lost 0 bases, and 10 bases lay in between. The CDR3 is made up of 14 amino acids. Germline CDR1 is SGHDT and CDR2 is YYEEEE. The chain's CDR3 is CASSRWLLNTEAFF. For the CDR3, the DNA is TGTGCCAGCAGCCGCTGGCTCCTGAACACTGAAGCTTTCTTT.

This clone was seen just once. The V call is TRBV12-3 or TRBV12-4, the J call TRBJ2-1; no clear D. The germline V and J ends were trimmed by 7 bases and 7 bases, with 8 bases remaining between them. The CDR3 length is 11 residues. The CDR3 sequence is CASTMENEQFF. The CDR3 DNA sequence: TGTGCCAGCACCATGGAGAATGAGCAGTTCTTC.

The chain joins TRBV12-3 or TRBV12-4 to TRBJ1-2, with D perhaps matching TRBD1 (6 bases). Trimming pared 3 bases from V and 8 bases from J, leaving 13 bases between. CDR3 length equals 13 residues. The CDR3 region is CASSFPQGRGYTF. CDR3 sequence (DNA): TGTGCCAGCAGTTTCCCACAGGGAAGGGGCTACACCTTC.

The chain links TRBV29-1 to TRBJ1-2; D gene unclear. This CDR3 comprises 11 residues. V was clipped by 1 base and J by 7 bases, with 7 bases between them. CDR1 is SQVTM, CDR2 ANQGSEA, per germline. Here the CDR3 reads CSVEVRGGYTF. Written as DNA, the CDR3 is TGCAGCGTTGAAGTCCGGGGTGGCTACACCTTC.

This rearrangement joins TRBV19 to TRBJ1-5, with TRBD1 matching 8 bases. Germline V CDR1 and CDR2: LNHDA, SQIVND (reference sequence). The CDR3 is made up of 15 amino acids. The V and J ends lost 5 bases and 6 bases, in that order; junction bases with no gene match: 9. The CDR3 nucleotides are TGTGCCAGTAGTGCACCAGGGGGCGTTAGTCAGCCCCAGCATTTT. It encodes CASSAPGGVSQPQHF.

DNA for the CDR3: TGTGCCGGGTTCCCGGGACAGGGTTACAAAAGTGAAGCTTTCTTT. Protein product: CAGFPGQGYKSEAFF. The chain joins TRBV30 to TRBJ1-1, with 9 bases fitting TRBD1. Germline CDR1 reads GTSNPN; CDR2 reads SVGIG (reference sequence). The CDR3 has 15 amino acids. The junction had 17 bases not matched to a gene; V was cut back by 8 bases and J by 7 bases. Based on the CDR3 plus reference TRBV30 and TRBJ1-1, the full variable domain is SQTIHQWPATLVQPVGSPLSLECTVEGTSNPNLYWYRQAAGRGLQLLFYSVGIGQISSEVPQNLSASRPQDRQFILSSKKLLLSDSGFYLCAGFPGQGYKSEAFFGQGTRLTVV.

CDR3 DNA sequence: TGTGCCAGCAGCTTGGCAGCAGGGGGCGGGAACGAGCAGTACTTC. Translation gives CASSLAAGGGNEQYF. The rearrangement links TRBV5-4 to TRBJ2-7, with 8 positions matching TRBD1. CDR3 size: 15 residues. Trimming at V came to 0 bases and at J to 5 bases, leaving 7 bases not matched to a gene. Germline CDR1 is SGHNT and CDR2 is YYREEE (reference sequence). Combining the CDR3 with reference TRBV5-4 and TRBJ2-7 gives the whole variable domain ETGVTQSPTHLIKTRGQQVTLRCSSQSGHNTVSWYQQALGQGPQFIFQYYREEENGRGNFPPRFSGLQFPNYSSELNVNALELDDSALYLCASSLAAGGGNEQYFGPGTRLTVT.

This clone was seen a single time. The CDR3 sequence: CASSEQGQGYTF. CDR3 nucleotide sequence: TGTGCCAGCAGCGAACAGGGTCAAGGCTACACCTTC. The chain links TRBV5-4 to TRBJ1-2, with D tentatively TRBD1 (6 bases). Germline CDR1 SGHNT, CDR2 YYREEE (reference sequence). The CDR3 has 12 amino acids. Trimming took 4 bases from V and 8 from J, leaving 12 bases between them. Drawing the rest from reference TRBV5-4 and TRBJ1-2, the complete variable domain is ETGVTQSPTHLIKTRGQQVTLRCSSQSGHNTVSWYQQALGQGPQFIFQYYREEENGRGNFPPRFSGLQFPNYSSELNVNALELDDSALYLCASSEQGQGYTFGSGTRLTVV.

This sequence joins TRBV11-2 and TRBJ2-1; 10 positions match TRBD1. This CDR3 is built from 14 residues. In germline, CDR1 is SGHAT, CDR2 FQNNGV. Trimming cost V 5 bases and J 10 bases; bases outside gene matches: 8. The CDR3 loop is CASSQRTGGKEQFF. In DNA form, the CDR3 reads TGTGCCAGCAGCCAGAGGACAGGGGGGAAGGAGCAGTTCTTC.

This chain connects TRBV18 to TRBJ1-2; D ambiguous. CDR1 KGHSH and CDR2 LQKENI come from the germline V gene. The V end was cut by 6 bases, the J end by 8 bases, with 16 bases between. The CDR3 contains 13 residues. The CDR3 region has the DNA TGTGCCAGCTCGCCCGGCGGGAGACTCGGCTACACCTTC. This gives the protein CASSPGGRLGYTF.

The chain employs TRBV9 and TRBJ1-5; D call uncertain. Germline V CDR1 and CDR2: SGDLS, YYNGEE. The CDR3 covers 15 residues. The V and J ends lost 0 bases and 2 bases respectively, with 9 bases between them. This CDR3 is CASSVGLTGNQPQHF. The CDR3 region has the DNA TGTGCCAGCAGCGTAGGACTGACGGGCAATCAGCCCCAGCATTTT.

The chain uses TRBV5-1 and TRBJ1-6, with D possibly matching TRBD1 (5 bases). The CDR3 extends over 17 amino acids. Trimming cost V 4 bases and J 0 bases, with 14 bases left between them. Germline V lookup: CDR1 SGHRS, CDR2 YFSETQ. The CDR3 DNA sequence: TGCGCCAGCAGCCTCTCCTCGGGGGGCTCCTATAATTCACCCCTCCACTTT. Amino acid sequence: CASSLSSGGSYNSPLHF.

CDR3 sequence reads: CASSLGGRNGYTF. The CDR3 DNA follows: TGCGCCAGCAGCTTGGGCGGTCGGAATGGCTACACCTTC. The V call is TRBV5-1, the J call TRBJ1-2; D gene ambiguous. The CDR3 has 13 residues. Trimming stripped 0 bases from V and 6 bases from J, with 9 bases between. Germline V gene sequence: CDR1 SGHRS, CDR2 YFSETQ.

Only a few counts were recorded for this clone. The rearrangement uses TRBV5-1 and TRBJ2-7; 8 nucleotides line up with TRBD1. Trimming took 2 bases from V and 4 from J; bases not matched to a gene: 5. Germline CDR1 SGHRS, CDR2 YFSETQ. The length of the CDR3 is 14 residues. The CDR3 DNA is TGCGCCAGCAGCTTAGGACAGGGTAATTACGAGCAGTACTTC. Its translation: CASSLGQGNYEQYF.

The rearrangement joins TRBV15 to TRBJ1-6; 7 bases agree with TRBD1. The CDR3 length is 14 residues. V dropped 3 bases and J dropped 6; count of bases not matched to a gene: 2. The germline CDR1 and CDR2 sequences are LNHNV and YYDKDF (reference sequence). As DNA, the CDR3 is TGTGCCACCAGCAGCGGGACAGCTAATTCACCCCTCCACTTT. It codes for CATSSGTANSPLHF.

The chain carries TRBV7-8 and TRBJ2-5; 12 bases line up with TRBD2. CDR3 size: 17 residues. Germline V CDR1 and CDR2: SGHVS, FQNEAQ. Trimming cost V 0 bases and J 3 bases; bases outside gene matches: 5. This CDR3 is CASSLAGLAGGKETQYF. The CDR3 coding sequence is TGTGCCAGCAGCTTAGCCGGGCTAGCGGGGGGGAAAGAGACCCAGTACTTC.